Below, one TCR beta chain is given with its context. Its specific antigen is unknown. No base quality information exists; no much larger clone differs at one position. This record belongs to a study of shared clonotypes between healthy human individuals (dated by TCRdb to 2018 to 2021). Background on the whole study: Three men and a couple of women, aged 18 to 49 years, made up the cohort. Blood TCR repertoires of several healthy adults were deeply sequenced to estimate repertoire size and the extent of clonotype sharing between individuals. Libraries were prepared and TCR repertoires were sequenced by different laboratories using diverse techniques, in order to increase sequencing depth and limit assay-specific biases. Between about 0.8 and 9 billion PBMCs per donor were obtained by leukapheresis. What the work shows at the level of the full study, not this receptor alone: The genetic and exposure-history diversity represented was limited by the small number of donors. Sampling was restricted to blood, and TCR repertoires in tissues likely differ from the TCR repertoires found in blood. Pairwise subsampling indicated that sequencing depth was expected to affect the degree of clonotype sharing among donors.

TCR CDR3 regions were amplified from genomic DNA by multiplex PCR using the deep immunoSEQ assay. Genomic DNA extracted from each cell subset was distributed evenly over all wells of several immunoSEQ 96-well plates, and each plate served as one replicate. Each replicate PCR for unsorted PBMC received roughly 300 ng genomic DNA, equal to tens of thousands of T cell genomes. Genomic DNA from unsorted PBMC was sequenced over ten immunoSEQ deep assay plates. Purified libraries were measured with a Qubit 3.0 fluorometer, size-checked on a Bioanalyzer 2100, and measured again with the KAPA Library Quantification kit. A separate single-read 150-cycle Illumina NextSeq 550 flow cell was used to sequence each immunoSEQ 96-well plate. In the authors' own workflow: Because the immunoSEQ output included only junctional sequences and no quality scores, the filtering could not be the same as the filtering used for full-length reads. To assign V/J genes and CDR3, sequences were annotated using PyIR, a Python wrapper for IgBLAST v1.9, with IMGT germline references. Reads were removed for weak V/J assignments (E-value above 1e-6), missing CDR3, stop codons, out-of-frame junctions, or ambiguous translated residues. V3J clonotypes were defined by identical inferred V gene, J gene, and CDR3 amino acid sequence. Percentage overlap between repertoires was computed as shared unique clonotypes divided by the size of the smaller repertoire. Three approaches were used to assess repertoire richness: RTK rarefaction, the Chao1 estimator, and Recon v2.1 estimates of unobserved clonotypes. Drawn from immuneACCESS, this table holds only the in-frame rearrangements with V and J called that TCRdb kept. Clones are partly lost; checked studies trace under half to an unresolved V gene and leave the rest unexplained. V and J calls and clone size are copied from that table; D and trimming were computed from the DNA. The sample records a few hundred thousand clones, around 76% of which are singletons. Around 13% of the sample is held by the ten biggest clonotypes.

Healthy HIV-negative adults with no recently reported acute infections or vaccinations were included as donors. Every donor was a Caucasian adult residing in Nashville, Tennessee, USA. In the unsorted samples, roughly 90 million PBMCs were counted, and genomic DNA was extracted using the QIAamp DNA Blood Mini kit. Blood was obtained by leukapheresis, after which PBMCs were separated by Ficoll-Histopaque density gradient centrifugation and cryopreserved in liquid nitrogen vapor phase. V is cut by 2 bases and J by 2 bases, and the space between the germline ends is 13 bases. CDR3 length: 17 amino acids, cysteine to phenylalanine. Of all the DNA, just the CDR3 is kept, 51 bases in frame from base 1. Taken from the germline V gene, the CDR1 and CDR2 loops are MDHEN and SYDVKM.

The chain employs TRBV28 and TRBJ1-6, with the D gene not confidently named. What was sequenced was PBMCs. The TCR was taken from a woman between 40 and 55 years old in good health. Some clones in this sample may be carry-over from other donors' samples. The DNA reads as follows: TGTGCCAGCAGTTTAGGTGGGCCCCCGGCCTATAATTCACCCCTCCACTTT. It is translated as CASSLGGPPAYNSPLHF.